This TCR beta chain was observed in a study of blood T cell repertoires in COVID-19. V lost 2 bases to trimming and J lost 5 bases, with 15 bases between them. From germline, CDR1 is MNHNS and CDR2 SASEGT. This CDR3 has 15 residues. The data were produced by immunoSEQ multiplex PCR, yet TCRdb's version contains in-frame clones alone and is incomplete. The table lists roughly 130,000 clones, about 80% of them singletons. Material: peripheral blood. This TCR was sampled from a woman of 80 years or more with acute or convalescent COVID-19. The V gene is TRBV6-1, the J gene TRBJ2-5; a possible D gene is TRBD1 (6 bases). The CDR3 bases are TGTGCCAGCAGTGAATCCCAGGGGCCCGGGGAGACCCAGTACTTC. Protein: CASSESQGPGETQYF.